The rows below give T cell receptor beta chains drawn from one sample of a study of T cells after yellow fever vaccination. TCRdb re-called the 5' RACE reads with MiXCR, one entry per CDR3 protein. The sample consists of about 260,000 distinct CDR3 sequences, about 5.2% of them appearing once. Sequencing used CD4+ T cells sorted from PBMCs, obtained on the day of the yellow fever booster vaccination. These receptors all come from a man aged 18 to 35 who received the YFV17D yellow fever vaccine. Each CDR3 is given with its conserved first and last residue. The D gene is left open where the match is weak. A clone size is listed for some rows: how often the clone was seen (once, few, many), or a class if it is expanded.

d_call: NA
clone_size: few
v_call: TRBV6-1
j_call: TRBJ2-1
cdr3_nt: TGTGCCAGCAGCCGGGAGTCCGCCTACAATGAGCAGTTCTTC
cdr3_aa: CASSRESAYNEQFF

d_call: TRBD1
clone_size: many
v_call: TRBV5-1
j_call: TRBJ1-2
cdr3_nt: TGCGCCAGCAGCGCGGGACAGGGTGGCTACACCTTC
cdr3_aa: CASSAGQGGYTF

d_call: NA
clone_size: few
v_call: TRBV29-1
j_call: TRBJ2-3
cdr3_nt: TGCAGCGTTGGAAGAGGACTCTTAAATGGAGATACGCAGTATTTT
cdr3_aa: CSVGRGLLNGDTQYF

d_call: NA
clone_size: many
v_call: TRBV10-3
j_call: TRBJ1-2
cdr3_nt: TGTGCCATCAGTGAGCGACCCGGGACGGAGTATGGCTACACCTTC
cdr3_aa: CAISERPGTEYGYTF

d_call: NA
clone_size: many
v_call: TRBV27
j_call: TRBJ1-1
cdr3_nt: TGTGCCAGCAGGATTCGGGCGCACGGCACTGAAGCTTTCTTT
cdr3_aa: CASRIRAHGTEAFF

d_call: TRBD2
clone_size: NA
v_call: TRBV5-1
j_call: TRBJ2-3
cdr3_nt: TGCGCCAGCAACCCCCGCGGGGGGGGCAACCGGGGAGATACGCAGTATTTT
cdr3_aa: CASNPRGGGNRGDTQYF

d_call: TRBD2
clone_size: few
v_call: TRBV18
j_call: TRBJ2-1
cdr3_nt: TGTGCCAGCTCACCAGGGGAGGGGAATGAGCAGTTCTTC
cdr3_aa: CASSPGEGNEQFF

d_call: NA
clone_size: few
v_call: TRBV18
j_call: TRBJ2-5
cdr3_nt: TGTGCCAGCTCCCTAACACCCGCGGGCGGCGAGACCCAGTACTTC
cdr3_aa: CASSLTPAGGETQYF

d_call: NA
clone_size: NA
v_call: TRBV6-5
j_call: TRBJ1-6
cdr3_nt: TGTGCCAGCAGTTACTCGAGGAATGGTGGCTCTTTTCCCCTCCACTTT
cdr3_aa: CASSYSRNGGSFPLHF

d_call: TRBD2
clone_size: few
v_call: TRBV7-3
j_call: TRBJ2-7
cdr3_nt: TGTGCCAGCAGCAGCGGGGGGGCCGACGAGCAGTACTTC
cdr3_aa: CASSSGGADEQYF